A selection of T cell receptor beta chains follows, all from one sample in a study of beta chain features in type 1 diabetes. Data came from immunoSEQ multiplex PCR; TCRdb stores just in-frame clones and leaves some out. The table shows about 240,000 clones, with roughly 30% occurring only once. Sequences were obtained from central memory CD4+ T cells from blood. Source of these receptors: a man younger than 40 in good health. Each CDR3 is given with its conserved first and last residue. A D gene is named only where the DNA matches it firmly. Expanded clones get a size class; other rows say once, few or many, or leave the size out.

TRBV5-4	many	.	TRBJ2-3	CASSAGTPIPDTQYF	TGTGCCAGCAGCGCCGGGACCCCAATCCCAGATACGCAGTATTTT
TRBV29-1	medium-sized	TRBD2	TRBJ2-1	CSGTSGGRWNEQFF	TGCAGTGGGACTAGCGGGGGGAGGTGGAATGAGCAGTTCTTC
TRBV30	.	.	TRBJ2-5	CAWTARETQYF	TGTGCCTGGACCGCAAGAGAGACCCAGTACTTC
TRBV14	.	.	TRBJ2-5	CASSRRRDVETQYF	TGTGCCAGCAGCCGCAGGAGGGATGTTGAGACCCAGTACTTC
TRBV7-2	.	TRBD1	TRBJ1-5	CASSLAGTADQPQHF	TGTGCCAGCAGCTTAGCCGGGACAGCCGATCAGCCCCAGCATTTT
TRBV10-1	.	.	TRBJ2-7	CASSESSTCFLYEQYF	TGCGCCAGCAGTGAGAGCTCCACTTGTTTCCTCTACGAGCAGTACTTC
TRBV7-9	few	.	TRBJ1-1	CASSPDPGVSEAFF	TGTGCCAGCAGCCCTGACCCTGGAGTTTCTGAAGCTTTCTTT
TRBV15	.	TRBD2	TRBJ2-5	CATSRSGLAKETQYF	TGTGCCACCAGCAGAAGCGGACTAGCAAAAGAGACCCAGTACTTC
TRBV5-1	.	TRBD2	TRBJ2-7	CASRPAGVPHEQYF	TGCGCCAGCAGACCCGCGGGGGTTCCCCACGAGCAGTACTTC
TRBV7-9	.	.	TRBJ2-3	CASSLRGTPGSTTQYF	TGTGCCAGCAGCTTAAGGGGAACACCAGGGAGTACTACGCAGTATTTT
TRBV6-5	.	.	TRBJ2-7	CASSSVSEQYF	TGTGCCAGCAGTTCGGTCTCGGAGCAGTACTTC
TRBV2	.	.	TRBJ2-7	CASRADGTYEQYF	TGTGCCAGCAGGGCAGACGGGACCTACGAGCAGTACTTC
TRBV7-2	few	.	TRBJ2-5	CASSPTRAGQETQYF	TGTGCCAGCAGCCCAACTCGGGCCGGCCAAGAGACCCAGTACTTC
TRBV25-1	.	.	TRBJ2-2	CASLSSENTGELFF	TGTGCCAGCCTATCCTCGGAGAACACCGGGGAGCTGTTTTTT
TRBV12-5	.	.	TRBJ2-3	CASGLLTDTQYF	TGTGCTAGTGGTTTGTTGACAGATACGCAGTATTTT
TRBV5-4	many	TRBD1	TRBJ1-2	CASSFDRAELWGYTF	TGTGCCAGCAGCTTTGACAGGGCAGAACTTTGGGGCTACACCTTC
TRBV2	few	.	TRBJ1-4	CASSSQGTSNEKLFF	TGTGCCAGCAGTTCCCAGGGGACATCTAATGAAAAACTGTTTTTT
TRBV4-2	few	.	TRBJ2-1	CASSQEGGGPYNEQFF	TGTGCCAGCAGCCAAGAAGGGGGGGGGCCCTACAATGAGCAGTTCTTC
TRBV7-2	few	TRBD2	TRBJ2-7	CASSLASGRNEQYF	TGTGCCAGCAGCTTAGCTAGCGGGCGTAACGAGCAGTACTTC
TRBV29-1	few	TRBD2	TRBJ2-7	CSATSGSTNEQYF	TGCAGCGCCACTAGCGGGAGTACCAACGAGCAGTACTTC
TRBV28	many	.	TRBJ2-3	CASSSPDTQYF	TGTGCCAGCAGCTCGCCAGATACGCAGTATTTT
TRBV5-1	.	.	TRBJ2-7	CASSSTEAYEQYF	TGCGCCAGCAGTTCCACCGAAGCCTACGAGCAGTACTTC
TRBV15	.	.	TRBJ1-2	CATSRDGYGYTF	TGTGCCACCAGCAGAGATGGCTATGGCTACACCTTC
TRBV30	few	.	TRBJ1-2	CAWTLVTGYGYTF	TGTGCCTGGACCCTGGTGACGGGTTATGGCTACACCTTC
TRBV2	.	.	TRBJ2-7	CASSAGVHEQYF	TGTGCCAGCAGTGCGGGGGTCCACGAGCAGTACTTC
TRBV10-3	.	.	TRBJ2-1	CASEGDPNEQFF	TGTGCTAGCGAGGGGGATCCCAATGAGCAGTTCTTC
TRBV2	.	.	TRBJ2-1	CASSGFNEQFF	TGTGCCAGCAGCGGATTCAATGAGCAGTTCTTC
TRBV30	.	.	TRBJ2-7	CAWSLYRGPYEQYF	TGTGCCTGGAGTCTCTATCGGGGCCCCTACGAGCAGTACTTC
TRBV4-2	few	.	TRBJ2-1	CASSQEGGRSNEQFF	TGTGCCAGCAGCCAAGAGGGGGGCCGGTCCAATGAGCAGTTCTTC
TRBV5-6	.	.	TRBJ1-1	CASSLGAKNTEAFF	TGTGCCAGCAGCTTGGGGGCCAAGAACACTGAAGCTTTCTTT
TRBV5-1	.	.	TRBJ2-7	CASSPRANEQYF	TGCGCCAGCAGCCCCCGGGCCAACGAGCAGTACTTC
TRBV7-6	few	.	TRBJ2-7	CASSLDGRGGERQYF	TGTGCCAGCAGCTTAGACGGGAGAGGCGGCGAAAGGCAGTACTTC
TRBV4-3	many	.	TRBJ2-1	CASSNGESSYNEQFF	TGCGCCAGCAGCAACGGGGAGAGCTCCTACAATGAGCAGTTCTTC